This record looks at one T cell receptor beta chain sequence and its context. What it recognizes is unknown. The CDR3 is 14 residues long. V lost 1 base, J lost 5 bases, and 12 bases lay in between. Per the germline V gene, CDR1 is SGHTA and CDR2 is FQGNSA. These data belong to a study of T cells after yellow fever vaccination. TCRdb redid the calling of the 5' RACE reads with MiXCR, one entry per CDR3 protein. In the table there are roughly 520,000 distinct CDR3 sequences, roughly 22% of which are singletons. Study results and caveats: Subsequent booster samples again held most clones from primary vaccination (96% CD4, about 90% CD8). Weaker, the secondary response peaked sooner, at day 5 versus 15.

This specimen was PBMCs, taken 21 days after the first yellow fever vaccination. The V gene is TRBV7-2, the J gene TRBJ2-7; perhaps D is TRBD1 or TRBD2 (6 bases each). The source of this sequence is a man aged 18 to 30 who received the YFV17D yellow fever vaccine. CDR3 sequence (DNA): TGTGCCAGCAGCTTAGGTCCGGGGGCCGACGAGCAGTACTTC. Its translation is CASSLGPGADEQYF.